Detailed here is one TCR beta chain. What antigen it recognizes has not been identified. Within one base of it there is no much larger clone, and no base qualities were kept. These data come from a study of blood T cell repertoires in COVID-19 (dated by TCRdb to the early 2020s). Describing the broader study: Samples from collaborators originated in the United States, Italy and Spain and spanned both the acute and convalescent phases of COVID-19. The prospective study material was composed of cDNA or gDNA derived from T cells, B-cell-depleted T cells, or PBMCs. Deeply sampled blood TCRbeta repertoires from subjects exposed to, actively infected with, or recovered from COVID-19 were included in the dataset. The repertoires were released in a freely available public database meant as a resource for research on the immune response to SARS-CoV-2. The samples were drawn from the first 160 participants of the ongoing ImmuneRACE study and from 950 to 1,500 subjects provided by 6 global collaborators. Nearly every sample came with metadata listing a de-identified subject ID, COVID-19 status, age in years and sex. Where available, HLA class I and class II types were obtained from metadata supplied by the sample provider rather than from assay-based typing.

TCRbeta CDR3 regions were amplified from genomic DNA by means of the immunoSEQ Assay, a bias-controlled multiplex PCR. In the original analysis: The number of nucleated cells in each sample was estimated by amplification of reference gene primers within the assay. To quantify the absolute abundance of each unique TCRbeta CDR3 rearrangement, sequence reads were collapsed and filtered. For each sample, productive Simpson clonality was calculated by taking the square root of Simpson's diversity index across productive rearrangements. TCRdb took this table from immuneACCESS and kept in-frame rearrangements with V and J called. Such tables lack part of the clones; where checked against another copy, unresolved V genes explain under half of the gap, and the rest is unexplained. The D gene and trimming were derived from the DNA, and the V and J assignments and clone size from that table. Recorded for this sample are 95,000 or so clones; about 80% of them occurred a single time. The top ten clonotypes cover 24% of the sample.

Collaborating institutions collected whole blood in K2EDTA tubes following their own protocols. For TCRbeta analysis, collaborator samples were shipped as frozen whole blood, as isolated PBMCs, or as DNA extracted from either sample type. What the work shows at the level of the full study, not this receptor alone: The amount of clinical and demographic metadata varied by source and participant and was provided uncurated.

The specimen sequenced was peripheral blood. The source of this sequence is a human donor in a cohort sampled during active COVID-19.

The nucleotides read TGTGCCCCAACACGGACAATCTACGAGCAGTACTTC. The translation is CAPTRTIYEQYF. In this chain, TRBV21-1 is recombined with TRBJ2-7; the table names TRBD1, a call not compared with the DNA. TRBV21-1 is a pseudogene locus. Its CDR3 holds 12 amino acids, cysteine through phenylalanine. The kept DNA is CDR3 alone, 36 bases in frame from the first base.